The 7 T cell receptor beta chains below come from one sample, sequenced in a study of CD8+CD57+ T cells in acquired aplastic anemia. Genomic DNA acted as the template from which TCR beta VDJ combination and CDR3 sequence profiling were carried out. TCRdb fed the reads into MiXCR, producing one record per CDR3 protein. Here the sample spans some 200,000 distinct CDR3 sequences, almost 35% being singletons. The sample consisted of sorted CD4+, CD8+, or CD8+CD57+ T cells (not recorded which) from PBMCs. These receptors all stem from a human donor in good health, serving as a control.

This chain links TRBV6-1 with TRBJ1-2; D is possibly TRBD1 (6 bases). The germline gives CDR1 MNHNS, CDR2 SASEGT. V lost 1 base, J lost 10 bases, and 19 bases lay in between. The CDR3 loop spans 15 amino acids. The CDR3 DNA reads TGTGCCAGCAGTGAAGGGTATGGGGGGCAGGGATTCTACACCTTC. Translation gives CASSEGYGGQGFYTF.

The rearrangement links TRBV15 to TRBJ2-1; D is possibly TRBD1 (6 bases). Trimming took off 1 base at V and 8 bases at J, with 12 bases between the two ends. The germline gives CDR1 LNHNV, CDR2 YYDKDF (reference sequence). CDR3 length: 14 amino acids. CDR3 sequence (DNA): TGTGCCACCAGCAGAGGAACAGGGATCGATGAGCAGTTCTTC. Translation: CATSRGTGIDEQFF.

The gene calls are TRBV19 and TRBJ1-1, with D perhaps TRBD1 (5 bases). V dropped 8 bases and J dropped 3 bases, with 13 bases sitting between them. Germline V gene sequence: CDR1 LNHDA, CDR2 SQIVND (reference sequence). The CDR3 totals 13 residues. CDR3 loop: CASRAEGDTEAFF. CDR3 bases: TGTGCCAGTCGAGCGGAAGGGGACACTGAAGCTTTCTTT. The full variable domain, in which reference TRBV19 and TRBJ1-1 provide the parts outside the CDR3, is DGGITQSPKYLFRKEGQNVTLSCEQNLNHDAMYWYRQDPGQGLRLIYYSQIVNDFQKGDIAEGYSVSREKKESFPLTVTSAQKNPTAFYLCASRAEGDTEAFFGQGTRLTVV.

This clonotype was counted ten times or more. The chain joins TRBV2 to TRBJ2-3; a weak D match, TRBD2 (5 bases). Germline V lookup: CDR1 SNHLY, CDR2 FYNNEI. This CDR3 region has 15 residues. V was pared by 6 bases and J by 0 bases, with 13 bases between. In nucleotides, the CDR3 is TGTGCCAGCAGCCCGACTATCCCTAGCACAGATACGCAGTATTTT. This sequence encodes CASSPTIPSTDTQYF.

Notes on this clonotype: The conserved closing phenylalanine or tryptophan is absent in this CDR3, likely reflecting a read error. The CDR3 nucleotides are TGTGCCAGTAGCCAGGGGTACACCTACGAGCAGTACCTC. The encoded protein is CASSQGYTYEQYL. This sequence joins TRBV19 and TRBJ2-7, with D perhaps matching TRBD1 (6 bases). Germline V CDR1 and CDR2: LNHDA, SQIVND (reference sequence). CDR3 length: 13 residues. V was trimmed by 6 bases and J by 2 bases, leaving 11 bases between them.

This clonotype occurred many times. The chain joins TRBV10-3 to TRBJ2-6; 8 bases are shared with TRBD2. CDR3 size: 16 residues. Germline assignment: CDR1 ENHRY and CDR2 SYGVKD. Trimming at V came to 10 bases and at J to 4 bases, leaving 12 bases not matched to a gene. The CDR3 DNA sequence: TGTGCCACCTCGGATAGCGGGGCTTCCGGGGCCAACGTCCTGACTTTC. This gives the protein CATSDSGASGANVLTF.

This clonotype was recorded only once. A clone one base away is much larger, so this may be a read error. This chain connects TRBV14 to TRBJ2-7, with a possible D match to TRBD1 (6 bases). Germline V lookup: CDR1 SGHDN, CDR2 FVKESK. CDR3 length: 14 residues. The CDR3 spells CASGQEFQGLEQYF. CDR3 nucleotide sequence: TGTGCCAGCGGCCAAGAATTCCAGGGGCTCGAGCAGTACTTC.